This passage covers 15 T cell receptor beta chains from one sample sequenced in a study of OX40 agonist ivuxolimab in advanced cancers. The receptor library was made with the immunoSEQ multiplex PCR assay. In its TCRdb copy, this immuneACCESS table keeps in-frame sequences only and misses some clones. Where compared with another copy, unresolved V genes explain less than half of these, and the others have no known cause. The sample table shows about 50,000 clones, and around 87% are seen once. Roughly 10% of the sample rests with the top ten. This material consisted of CD4+ or CD8+ T cells sorted from blood, taken in a trial of the OX40 agonist ivuxolimab. The receptors shown here come from an adult with an advanced solid tumor such as melanoma, head and neck, liver or kidney cancer.

This clone appeared a few times. This chain links TRBV27 with TRBJ1-6; D uncertain. Germline CDR1 reads MNHEY; CDR2 reads SMNVEV (reference sequence). With 4 bases removed from V and 7 bases from J, the gap between germline ends came to 5 bases. The length of the CDR3 is 12 residues. The CDR3 DNA sequence: TGTGCCAGCAGTTGGGGAAATTCACCCCTCCACTTT. It codes for CASSWGNSPLHF.

The chain carries TRBV4-3 and TRBJ2-7; no definite D call. Trimming left V 1 base short and J 2 bases short, with 9 bases between. The V gene's germline CDR1 is LGHNA and CDR2 YSLEER. CDR3 length: 14 residues. This chain's CDR3 is CASSQGVGAYEQYF. In nucleotides, the CDR3 is TGCGCCAGCAGCCAAGGGGTCGGCGCCTACGAGCAGTACTTC.

The chain uses TRBV27 and TRBJ2-7; 12 bases fit TRBD2. This CDR3 has 14 residues. The V gene end was trimmed by 7 bases and the J gene end by 3 bases; junction bases not matched to a gene: 4. The V gene's germline CDR1 is MNHEY and CDR2 SMNVEV (reference sequence). This chain's CDR3 is CASTLTSGSYEQYF. The CDR3 nucleotides read TGTGCCAGCACCCTGACTAGCGGGAGCTACGAGCAGTACTTC.

The V call is TRBV6-1, the J call TRBJ2-3; D may be TRBD1 or TRBD2 (6 bases each). V was cut by 4 bases and J by 4 bases, with 15 bases left in between. The CDR3 sequence is 15 residues long. CDR1 and CDR2 from the germline V gene are MNHNS and SASEGT. The CDR3: CASSVGGRPSDTQYF. In nucleotides, the CDR3 is TGTGCCAGCAGTGTAGGGGGGCGTCCATCAGATACGCAGTATTTT.

The chain combines TRBV9 with TRBJ2-3; D unresolved. Trimming shortened V by 9 bases and J by 4 bases, and 18 bases separated the two germline ends. Germline assignment: CDR1 SGDLS and CDR2 YYNGEE. The CDR3 extends over 14 amino acids. The CDR3 region is CATRPDPGADTQYF. CDR3 nucleotides: TGTGCCACTCGTCCGGACCCCGGAGCAGATACGCAGTATTTT.

This sequence joins TRBV5-1 and TRBJ2-7, with a tentative D call TRBD2 (6 bases). Trimming took 9 bases from V and 3 from J, leaving 22 bases between them. Germline V CDR1 and CDR2: SGHRS, YFSETQ. This CDR3 comprises 15 residues. In DNA, the CDR3 is TGCGCCACCTCCCCATCGGGACTTCCAGTCTACGAGCAGTACTTC. Translated, it gives CATSPSGLPVYEQYF.

The chain is built from TRBV27 and TRBJ2-1, with unresolved D. The CDR3 covers 12 residues. Trimming cost V 6 bases and J 9 bases, with 12 bases left between them. CDR1 and CDR2 (germline): MNHEY, SMNVEV (reference sequence). This CDR3 reads CASSDWSGEQFF. The CDR3 nucleotides read TGTGCCAGCAGCGACTGGTCCGGTGAGCAGTTCTTC.

The chain employs TRBV27 and TRBJ1-1, with unresolved D. V shed 1 base and J shed 4 bases, with 7 bases lying between them. CDR3 length: 13 residues. Germline CDR1 MNHEY, CDR2 SMNVEV (reference sequence). The chain's CDR3 is CASSLFMGTEAFF. In nucleotides, the CDR3 is TGTGCCAGCAGTTTATTCATGGGCACTGAAGCTTTCTTT.

This clone was observed once. The chain employs TRBV10-3 and TRBJ1-5; possible D gene TRBD1, 6 bases. This CDR3 has 17 residues. V dropped 4 bases and J dropped 6 bases, with 22 bases sitting between them. Germline V gene sequence: CDR1 ENHRY, CDR2 SYGVKD. The CDR3 is CAISVGQQGEKGQPQHF. CDR3 DNA sequence: TGTGCCATCAGTGTAGGGCAACAGGGAGAAAAGGGTCAGCCCCAGCATTTT.

The V and J genes are TRBV25-1 and TRBJ2-1; D call uncertain. V was shortened by 5 bases and J by 3 bases, with 5 bases between the two germline ends. The CDR3 covers 12 residues. Germline V gene sequence: CDR1 MGHDK, CDR2 SYGVNS. CDR3 nucleotides: TGTGCCAGCAGTCTCCTCTACAATGAGCAGTTCTTC. Protein: CASSLLYNEQFF.

The chain recombines TRBV28 with TRBJ2-3, with D unresolved. The CDR3 loop spans 14 amino acids. Trimming took off 1 base at V and 0 bases at J, with 5 bases between the two ends. Germline V gives CDR1 MDHEN, CDR2 SYDVKM. For the CDR3, the DNA is TGTGCCAGCAGTTTATTGACAAGCACAGATACGCAGTATTTT. Translating gives CASSLLTSTDTQYF.

V usage is TRBV7-2 and J usage is TRBJ1-1; TRBD1 is a possible D gene (6 bases). This CDR3 spans 14 amino acids. In germline, CDR1 is SGHTA, CDR2 FQGNSA. V was pared by 5 bases and J by 3 bases, with 13 bases between. The CDR3 sequence is CASSMGQTYTEAFF. The CDR3 DNA reads TGTGCCAGCAGCATGGGACAAACCTACACTGAAGCTTTCTTT. Full variable domain (rest looked up from reference TRBV7-2 and TRBJ1-1): GAGVSQSPSNKVTEKGKDVELRCDPISGHTALYWYRQSLGQGLEFLIYFQGNSAPDKSGLPSDRFSAERTGGSVSTLTIQRTQQEDSAVYLCASSMGQTYTEAFFGQGTRLTVV.

The chain has TRBV7-8 and TRBJ2-3, with 15 bases aligning to TRBD2. Germline V gene lookup returns CDR1 SGHVS and CDR2 FQNEAQ. This CDR3 comprises 14 residues. The V gene end was trimmed by 5 bases and the J gene end by 14 bases; junction bases not matched to a gene: 8. DNA of the CDR3: TGTGCCAGCAGCCTGGGACTAGCGGGGGGTGGTGGGTATTTT. As protein: CASSLGLAGGGGYF.

By its share, this clone is medium-sized. The chain uses TRBV6-1 and TRBJ1-4, with unresolved D. Germline V gene lookup returns CDR1 MNHNS and CDR2 SASEGT. The CDR3 runs to 15 residues. V was cut by 0 bases and J by 3 bases, with 8 bases left in between. The CDR3: CASSEAGWSNEKLFF. The CDR3 coding sequence is TGTGCCAGCAGTGAAGCAGGGTGGTCTAATGAAAAACTGTTTTTT.

Turning to this clone: This sample also contains other DNA sequences that code for the same CDR3. CDR3: CASSVGSYNEQFF. The CDR3 DNA is TGTGCCAGCAGCGTAGGATCCTACAATGAGCAGTTCTTC. V gene TRBV9 combines with J gene TRBJ2-1; D is ambiguous. The CDR3 has 13 residues. V lost 0 bases, J lost 1 base, and 2 bases lay in between. Germline V gene data show CDR1 as SGDLS and CDR2 as YYNGEE.